This TCR delta chain was observed in a study of Vδ1+ human thymocytes. The template was reverse-transcribed extracted RNA. The CDR3 regions were amplified by multiplex PCR from V-gene primers to a constant-region primer. TCRdb re-called the multiplex PCR reads through CATT. The table has 70,000 to 90,000 delta-chain clones, about 30% seen once. Overall study findings and caveats: Donors shared many TRG clonotypes but few TRD clonotypes. Unexpected Vdelta2 sequences could cause misinterpretation of bulk repertoire data. Despite high sort purity, about 20% of thymic T cell receptor delta sequences were Vdelta2. Thymic TRG and TRD repertoires appeared highly polyclonal.

The CDR3 is 13 amino acids. CDR1 is TSWWSYY and CDR2 is QGS in the germline V gene. V was shortened by 0 bases and J by 6 bases, with 8 bases between the two germline ends. The table lists this clone with a few counts. The antigen remains undetermined. Thymocytes were sorted as CD3+ TCRVdelta1+ TCRVdelta2- after alphabeta T cell depletion. The receptor's source is a boy under two years old who had congenital heart surgery. V usage is TRDV1 and J usage is TRDJ1; possibly TRDD2 for D (5 bases). The source material was Vdelta1+ gamma-delta thymocytes from the thymus. The subset: FACS-sorted CD3+ TCRalphabeta- TCRVdelta1+ TCRVdelta2- thymocytes. CDR3 DNA sequence: TGTGCTCTTGGGGAACTGGTCCTATATAAACTCATCTTT. Its translation is CALGELVLYKLIF.